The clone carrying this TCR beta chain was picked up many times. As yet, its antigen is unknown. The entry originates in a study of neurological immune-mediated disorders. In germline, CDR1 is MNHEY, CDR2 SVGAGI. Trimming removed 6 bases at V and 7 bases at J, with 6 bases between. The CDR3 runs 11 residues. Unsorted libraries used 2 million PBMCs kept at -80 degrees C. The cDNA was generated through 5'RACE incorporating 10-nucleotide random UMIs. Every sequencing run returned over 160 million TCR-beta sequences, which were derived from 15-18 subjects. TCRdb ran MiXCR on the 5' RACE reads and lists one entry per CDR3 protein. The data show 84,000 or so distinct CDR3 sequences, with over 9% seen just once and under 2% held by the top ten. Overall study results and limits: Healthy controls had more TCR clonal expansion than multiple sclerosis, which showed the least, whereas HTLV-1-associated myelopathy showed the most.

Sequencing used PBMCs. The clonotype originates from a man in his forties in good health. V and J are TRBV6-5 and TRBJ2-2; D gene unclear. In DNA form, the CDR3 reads TGTGCCAGCAGGGGCCTCGGGGAGCTGTTTTTT. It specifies CASRGLGELFF.